The 5 T cell receptor beta chains reported below all come from one sample, sequenced in a study of neurological immune-mediated disorders. Via MiXCR, TCRdb re-called the 5' RACE reads, giving one row per CDR3 protein. The sample shows 55,000 to 75,000 distinct CDR3 sequences, 2% to 2.5% of them seen only once. The material sequenced was PBMCs. The receptors were sampled from a man aged 45-65 years with multiple sclerosis.

At least ten counts were recorded for this clonotype. V and J are TRBV5-1 and TRBJ2-2; TRBD1 matches 9 bases. The CDR3 consists of 15 residues. Per the germline V gene, CDR1 is SGHRS and CDR2 is YFSETQ. V shed 4 bases and J 5 bases; nucleotides not matched to a gene: 6. As DNA, the CDR3 is TGCGCCAGCAGCCTCGGGACAGGGCTTACCGGGGAGCTGTTTTTT. Protein product: CASSLGTGLTGELFF.

This clonotype has at least ten counts. The V call is TRBV5-1, the J call TRBJ1-2; 8 bases map to TRBD1. The CDR3 is 20 amino acids. The V and J ends lost 0 bases and 2 bases, in that order; junction bases with no gene match: 18. CDR1 and CDR2 from the germline V gene are SGHRS and YFSETQ. CDR3 sequence reads: CASSLGDQLGGQGPNYGYTF. The DNA of the CDR3 is TGCGCCAGCAGCTTGGGTGATCAGTTAGGAGGACAGGGCCCGAACTATGGCTACACCTTC.

In this sample, this clonotype turned up many times. The rearrangement links TRBV20-1 to TRBJ2-5; D uncertain. CDR1 DFQATT and CDR2 SNEGSKA come from the germline V gene (reference sequence). The germline V and J ends were trimmed by 2 bases and 4 bases, with 11 bases remaining between them. The CDR3 has 13 amino acids. The CDR3: CSARIGAGETQYF. In DNA form, the CDR3 reads TGCAGTGCTAGAATCGGTGCCGGAGAGACCCAGTACTTC.

Ten or more counts support this clonotype. The V gene is TRBV11-2, the J gene TRBJ2-2; the D gene is possibly TRBD2 (6 bases). The germline V and J ends were trimmed by 5 bases and 5 bases, with 12 bases remaining between them. The CDR3 is 14 amino acids. In germline, CDR1 is SGHAT, CDR2 FQNNGV. The CDR3 loop reads CASSKGGGTGELFF. CDR3 DNA: TGTGCCAGCAGCAAAGGTGGAGGGACCGGGGAGCTGTTTTTT.

This clonotype has at least ten counts. This chain connects TRBV5-1 to TRBJ2-1, with D possibly being TRBD2 (7 bases). Trimming stripped 4 bases from V and 5 bases from J, with 16 bases between. The CDR3 consists of 15 residues. Germline values: CDR1 SGHRS, CDR2 YFSETQ. CDR3 DNA sequence: TGCGCCAGCAGCGCTGGGGGGGCCCGGGACAATGAGCAGTTCTTC. Encoded protein: CASSAGGARDNEQFF.